The entry below gives a single T cell receptor (beta chain) sequence along with its context. This sample is part of a study of glioma-infiltrating T cells after dendritic cell vaccination. This CDR3 region has 14 residues. Germline CDR1 and CDR2: GTSNPN and SVGIG (reference sequence). Trimming removed 0 bases from V and 2 bases from J; junction bases left unmatched: 1. Repertoires were generated with immunoSEQ multiplex PCR, while TCRdb's copy carries only in-frame clones and drops some. The data show about 20,000 clones, 79% seen once. The chain recombines TRBV30 with TRBJ2-7, with 10 bases matching TRBD2. The sequence was obtained from a human donor with glioblastoma. The sample in question was blood, obtained before dendritic cell vaccination. The CDR3 sequence: CAWSVLAGPYEQYF. As DNA, the CDR3 is TGTGCCTGGAGTGTACTAGCGGGACCCTACGAGCAGTACTTC.